A selection of T cell receptor beta chains follows, all from one sample in a study of CD8+ T cells in alopecia areata. Sequenced by immunoSEQ multiplex PCR; TCRdb stores in-frame clones only, minus some. The sample yields over 120,000 clones, nearly 55% seen once. The specimen was CD8+ T cells sorted from blood, collected at week 4, from a patient treated with tofacitinib. These receptors came from a human donor with alopecia areata. CDR3s leave out the opening cysteine and the closing phenylalanine or tryptophan. Fields, in order: CDR3 protein, V gene, J gene.

CDR3 protein: ASSYLASDLIETQY
V gene: TRBV6-5
J gene: TRBJ2-5

CDR3 protein: ASSYSASGEQF
V gene: TRBV6-5
J gene: TRBJ2-1

CDR3 protein: ASSFSDREQF
V gene: TRBV27
J gene: TRBJ2-1

CDR3 protein: ASSLRQGDSYNSPLH
V gene: TRBV27
J gene: TRBJ1-6

CDR3 protein: ASSPWTSGGGEQY
V gene: TRBV5-4
J gene: TRBJ2-7

CDR3 protein: ASSHRGPYGYT
V gene: TRBV6-5
J gene: TRBJ1-2

CDR3 protein: ASSLAWDHQETQY
V gene: TRBV5-1
J gene: TRBJ2-5

CDR3 protein: ASSLRETQY
V gene: TRBV5-8
J gene: TRBJ2-5

CDR3 protein: ASSYFGELF
V gene: TRBV6-6
J gene: TRBJ2-2

CDR3 protein: AISELEQGKNTEAF
V gene: TRBV10-3
J gene: TRBJ1-1

CDR3 protein: ASSWSGQGETEAF
V gene: TRBV6-5
J gene: TRBJ1-1

CDR3 protein: ASSQGNEQY
V gene: TRBV4-1
J gene: TRBJ2-7

CDR3 protein: ASSIGGSGANVLT
V gene: TRBV6-1
J gene: TRBJ2-6

CDR3 protein: ASKARLAGRNEQY
V gene: TRBV7-9
J gene: TRBJ2-7

CDR3 protein: AISEGISYEQY
V gene: TRBV10-3
J gene: TRBJ2-7

CDR3 protein: ASSEGDNSYEQY
V gene: TRBV9
J gene: TRBJ2-7

CDR3 protein: ASSQDPGTYEQY
V gene: TRBV4-1
J gene: TRBJ2-7

CDR3 protein: ASSDYRGTT
V gene: TRBV9
J gene: TRBJ1-2

CDR3 protein: SVVPARRYEQY
V gene: TRBV29-1
J gene: TRBJ2-7

CDR3 protein: SVGGGEATEAF
V gene: TRBV29-1
J gene: TRBJ1-1

CDR3 protein: ASSFGADTEAF
V gene: TRBV11-2
J gene: TRBJ1-1

CDR3 protein: ASSLTASYEQY
V gene: TRBV5-4
J gene: TRBJ2-7

CDR3 protein: ASSDGPWGQFTEAF
V gene: TRBV25-1
J gene: TRBJ1-1

CDR3 protein: ASSLSGGYTDEQF
V gene: TRBV11-2
J gene: TRBJ2-1

CDR3 protein: ASSEYLQPQH
V gene: TRBV2
J gene: TRBJ1-5

CDR3 protein: ASSQVGGGVHEQF
V gene: TRBV14
J gene: TRBJ2-1

CDR3 protein: ASSMQEPTDTQY
V gene: TRBV6-1
J gene: TRBJ2-3

CDR3 protein: ASSGGQVGGNQPQH
V gene: TRBV2
J gene: TRBJ1-5

CDR3 protein: ASSLRPDRGRETQY
V gene: TRBV5-1
J gene: TRBJ2-5

CDR3 protein: ASSDTVLYEQY
V gene: TRBV25-1
J gene: TRBJ2-7

CDR3 protein: ASSSRPDHNEQF
V gene: TRBV7-9
J gene: TRBJ2-1

CDR3 protein: ASSLFSGIGDTEAF
V gene: TRBV4-2
J gene: TRBJ1-1

CDR3 protein: AWSTLDSERDYEQY
V gene: TRBV30
J gene: TRBJ2-7

CDR3 protein: ASRPQGALNEQF
V gene: TRBV19
J gene: TRBJ2-1

CDR3 protein: ASSLSGGYWQF
V gene: TRBV9
J gene: TRBJ2-1

CDR3 protein: ASTGTSTFTGELF
V gene: TRBV27
J gene: TRBJ2-2

CDR3 protein: ASSLVAKLATEAF
V gene: TRBV13
J gene: TRBJ1-1

CDR3 protein: AWSYGTGEAF
V gene: TRBV30
J gene: TRBJ1-1

CDR3 protein: ASSLAGPRVSYEQY
V gene: TRBV7-2
J gene: TRBJ2-7

CDR3 protein: AWRSMGVSNQPQH
V gene: TRBV30
J gene: TRBJ1-5

CDR3 protein: ASSEPDDSSYEQY
V gene: TRBV2
J gene: TRBJ2-7

CDR3 protein: ASSPTHSQETQY
V gene: TRBV27
J gene: TRBJ2-5

CDR3 protein: SVAGGTGSSYNEQF
V gene: TRBV29-1
J gene: TRBJ2-1

CDR3 protein: AWSSLGRRMVDTEAF
V gene: TRBV30
J gene: TRBJ1-1

CDR3 protein: ASSPGLLGTEAF
V gene: TRBV7-9
J gene: TRBJ1-1

CDR3 protein: ASSPSPLGPGTEAF
V gene: TRBV18
J gene: TRBJ1-1

CDR3 protein: AWSVLAGSEQY
V gene: TRBV30
J gene: TRBJ2-7

CDR3 protein: ASSLGLASYNEQF
V gene: TRBV28
J gene: TRBJ2-1

CDR3 protein: ASSQAEGSGDGYT
V gene: TRBV4-1
J gene: TRBJ1-2

CDR3 protein: ASSLSMGSYNEQF
V gene: TRBV7-8
J gene: TRBJ2-1

CDR3 protein: ASSVFGTGGAYT
V gene: TRBV9
J gene: TRBJ1-2

CDR3 protein: ASSLRASAGELF
V gene: TRBV5-4
J gene: TRBJ2-2

CDR3 protein: ASSGSRGNYEQY
V gene: TRBV9
J gene: TRBJ2-7

CDR3 protein: ASSLPRIGELF
V gene: TRBV7-6
J gene: TRBJ2-2

CDR3 protein: ASSSTPGEEQY
V gene: TRBV27
J gene: TRBJ2-7